This TCR beta chain was documented in a study of shared clonotypes between healthy human individuals. For the study at large: Researchers drew samples from two women and a few men aged 18 to 49. There were three CD4 naive, three CD4 memory, two CD8 naive and one CD8 memory plates per donor.

The assay was immunoSEQ multiplex PCR, and TCRdb's table has in-frame clones only and misses some. The profile shows over a million clones, around 82% of them singletons. Trimming took 6 bases from V and 5 from J; bases not matched to a gene: 8. The CDR3 is 14 residues long. Germline V gene lookup returns CDR1 MNHEY and CDR2 SMNVEV (reference sequence). The receptor comes from a man between 18 and 35 years old in good health. Some clones in this sample may be carry-over from other donors' samples. The chain employs TRBV27 and TRBJ2-7; TRBD1 agrees at 9 bases. Sequenced input: memory CD4+ T cells from PBMCs. Subset: CD45RA-negative fraction. CDR3 coding DNA: TGTGCCAGCAGCACCGGGACAGGGAGGCACGAGCAGTACTTC. It specifies CASSTGTGRHEQYF.